A selection of T cell receptor beta chains follows, all from one sample in a study of blood T cell repertoires in COVID-19. Assay: immunoSEQ multiplex PCR; the TCRdb copy retains only in-frame clones and omits some. The top ten clones hold about 1.5% of a sample with over 75,000 clones, 90% of them seen once. Sample: peripheral blood. The source of these receptors is a human donor with active COVID-19. The donor label of this sample is uncertain. The CDR3 runs from the conserved cysteine through the conserved F or W. D genes are given only for firm matches. Rows may omit the clone size; those that give it use once, few, many or a size class.

V gene: TRBV7-9; clone size: -; D gene: -; J gene: TRBJ1-1; CDR3 protein: CASTKPMNTEAFF; CDR3 DNA: TGTGCCAGCACAAAACCCATGAACACTGAAGCTTTCTTT
V gene: TRBV7-2; clone size: -; D gene: -; J gene: TRBJ2-6; CDR3 protein: CASSRGAGHYYSGANVLTF; CDR3 DNA: TGTGCCAGCAGCCGGGGGGCGGGACACTATTACTCTGGGGCCAACGTCCTGACTTTC
V gene: TRBV18; clone size: -; D gene: TRBD1; J gene: TRBJ2-3; CDR3 protein: CASSPPGTGGSTDTQYF; CDR3 DNA: TGTGCCAGCTCACCTCCCGGGACAGGGGGGAGCACAGATACGCAGTATTTT
V gene: TRBV6-5; clone size: once; D gene: TRBD2; J gene: TRBJ2-1; CDR3 protein: CASSAGTSGYNEQFF; CDR3 DNA: TGTGCCAGCAGCGCCGGGACTAGCGGTTACAATGAGCAGTTCTTC
V gene: TRBV9; clone size: -; D gene: -; J gene: TRBJ2-3; CDR3 protein: CASSPRVVSTDTQYF; CDR3 DNA: TGTGCCAGCAGCCCTCGGGTGGTTAGCACAGATACGCAGTATTTT
V gene: TRBV7-8; clone size: -; D gene: -; J gene: TRBJ1-2; CDR3 protein: CASSRLTGTTNYGYTF; CDR3 DNA: TGTGCCAGCAGCCGACTTACAGGGACCACTAACTATGGCTACACCTTC
V gene: TRBV19; clone size: -; D gene: TRBD1; J gene: TRBJ1-1; CDR3 protein: CASTLDRVFRGTEAFF; CDR3 DNA: TGTGCCAGTACCCTGGACAGGGTTTTTCGAGGCACTGAAGCTTTCTTT
V gene: TRBV28; clone size: few; D gene: TRBD2; J gene: TRBJ2-1; CDR3 protein: CASSVLAWGGQFF; CDR3 DNA: TGTGCCAGCAGTGTGCTCGCTTGGGGGGGGCAGTTCTTC
V gene: TRBV7-9; clone size: -; D gene: -; J gene: TRBJ2-1; CDR3 protein: CASRLGLTWDYNEQFF; CDR3 DNA: TGTGCCAGCAGACTAGGGCTCACCTGGGACTACAATGAGCAGTTCTTC
V gene: TRBV27; clone size: -; D gene: -; J gene: TRBJ1-1; CDR3 protein: CASSGHFTTEAFF; CDR3 DNA: TGTGCCAGTAGCGGGCATTTTACCACTGAAGCTTTCTTT
V gene: TRBV7-7; clone size: -; D gene: TRBD2; J gene: TRBJ2-5; CDR3 protein: CASSPSRGGRETQYF; CDR3 DNA: TGTGCTAGCAGCCCATCCCGGGGGGGAAGGGAGACCCAGTACTTC
V gene: TRBV5-8; clone size: -; D gene: -; J gene: TRBJ2-5; CDR3 protein: CATPLSGGETQYF; CDR3 DNA: TGTGCCACCCCCCTAAGCGGCGGAGAGACCCAGTACTTC
V gene: TRBV27; clone size: -; D gene: -; J gene: TRBJ2-3; CDR3 protein: CASSLTSTDTQYF; CDR3 DNA: TGTGCCAGCAGTTTAACTAGCACAGATACGCAGTATTTT
V gene: TRBV6-4; clone size: -; D gene: -; J gene: TRBJ2-2; CDR3 protein: CASRPGGTGELFF; CDR3 DNA: TGTGCCAGCCGTCCAGGGGGGACCGGGGAGCTGTTTTTT
V gene: TRBV7-2; clone size: -; D gene: -; J gene: TRBJ1-6; CDR3 protein: CASSLAPLLAGTSYNSPLHF; CDR3 DNA: TGTGCCAGCAGCTTAGCGCCATTACTGGCGGGGACCTCCTATAATTCACCCCTCCACTTT
V gene: TRBV5-4; clone size: -; D gene: TRBD1; J gene: TRBJ2-5; CDR3 protein: CASRPTPGGVETQYF; CDR3 DNA: TGTGCCAGCAGGCCCACCCCAGGGGGCGTTGAGACCCAGTACTTC
V gene: TRBV4-3; clone size: once; D gene: -; J gene: TRBJ2-2; CDR3 protein: CASSQEEAGELFF; CDR3 DNA: TGCGCCAGCAGCCAAGAGGAGGCCGGGGAGCTGTTTTTT
V gene: TRBV10-2; clone size: -; D gene: TRBD1; J gene: TRBJ1-5; CDR3 protein: CARPTGAQPQHF; CDR3 DNA: TGCGCCAGGCCGACAGGGGCTCAGCCCCAGCATTTT
V gene: TRBV15; clone size: -; D gene: TRBD1; J gene: TRBJ2-3; CDR3 protein: CATSRDQGTGEDTQYF; CDR3 DNA: TGTGCCACCAGCAGAGATCAGGGGACAGGGGAAGATACGCAGTATTTT
V gene: TRBV7-2; clone size: -; D gene: -; J gene: TRBJ2-7; CDR3 protein: CASSPPGELAKQYF; CDR3 DNA: TGTGCCAGCAGCCCCCCGGGGGAGTTGGCAAAGCAGTACTTC
V gene: TRBV7-2; clone size: once; D gene: -; J gene: TRBJ2-2; CDR3 protein: CASSSLAATGELFF; CDR3 DNA: TGTGCCAGCAGCTCGCTAGCCGCCACCGGGGAGCTGTTTTTT
V gene: TRBV4-3; clone size: -; D gene: TRBD2; J gene: TRBJ2-1; CDR3 protein: CASSLADGTSNGNEQFF; CDR3 DNA: TGCGCCAGCAGCCTTGCGGACGGGACTAGCAACGGCAATGAGCAGTTCTTC
V gene: TRBV29-1; clone size: -; D gene: -; J gene: TRBJ1-1; CDR3 protein: CSGFTGNTEAFF; CDR3 DNA: TGCAGCGGATTTACAGGGAACACTGAAGCTTTCTTT
V gene: TRBV4-3; clone size: once; D gene: TRBD2; J gene: TRBJ2-5; CDR3 protein: CASSPTREGTQYF; CDR3 DNA: TGCGCCAGCAGCCCAACGCGGGAGGGGACCCAGTACTTC
V gene: TRBV5-6; clone size: -; D gene: TRBD1; J gene: TRBJ1-1; CDR3 protein: CASSIDRATITEAFF; CDR3 DNA: TGTGCCAGCAGCATCGACAGGGCTACTATCACTGAAGCTTTCTTT
V gene: TRBV3-1/TRBV3-2; clone size: -; D gene: -; J gene: TRBJ2-3; CDR3 protein: CASRGGGLSTDTQYF; CDR3 DNA: TGTGCCAGCAGAGGGGGGGGACTTAGCACAGATACGCAGTATTTT
V gene: TRBV11-2; clone size: few; D gene: TRBD1; J gene: TRBJ1-2; CDR3 protein: CASSSYRGPNYGYTF; CDR3 DNA: TGTGCCAGCAGCTCTTACAGGGGCCCTAACTATGGCTACACCTTC
V gene: TRBV3-1/TRBV3-2; clone size: -; D gene: TRBD2; J gene: TRBJ2-3; CDR3 protein: CASSQAAPKVASGGGHTQYF; CDR3 DNA: TGTGCCAGCAGCCAAGCAGCTCCGAAGGTTGCTAGCGGGGGGGGCCATACGCAGTATTTT
V gene: TRBV7-2; clone size: -; D gene: TRBD1; J gene: TRBJ1-5; CDR3 protein: CASSLKQGFNQPQHF; CDR3 DNA: TGTGCCAGCAGCTTAAAACAGGGGTTCAATCAGCCCCAGCATTTT
V gene: TRBV7-6; clone size: -; D gene: -; J gene: TRBJ2-1; CDR3 protein: CASSPLGGASYNEQFF; CDR3 DNA: TGTGCCAGCAGCCCATTGGGGGGGGCGTCCTACAATGAGCAGTTCTTC
V gene: TRBV14; clone size: -; D gene: -; J gene: TRBJ2-1; CDR3 protein: CASSQAAGTAGYRSSYNEQFF; CDR3 DNA: TGTGCCAGCAGCCAAGCAGCCGGGACAGCGGGTTATAGGAGCTCCTACAATGAGCAGTTCTTC
V gene: TRBV27; clone size: -; D gene: -; J gene: TRBJ2-1; CDR3 protein: CASSYPPFSEQFF; CDR3 DNA: TGTGCCAGCAGTTACCCCCCCTTCAGTGAGCAGTTCTTC
V gene: TRBV30; clone size: once; D gene: -; J gene: TRBJ2-1; CDR3 protein: CAWRTAGENEQFF; CDR3 DNA: TGTGCCTGGAGGACAGCGGGTGAGAATGAGCAGTTCTTC
V gene: TRBV18; clone size: -; D gene: -; J gene: TRBJ1-1; CDR3 protein: CASSPRQGGAGDPEAFF; CDR3 DNA: TGTGCCAGCTCACCACGGCAGGGAGGTGCGGGGGATCCTGAAGCTTTCTTT
V gene: TRBV6-1; clone size: once; D gene: TRBD2; J gene: TRBJ2-5; CDR3 protein: CASSEARLAGGVRETQYF; CDR3 DNA: TGTGCCAGCAGTGAAGCGAGACTAGCGGGGGGCGTAAGGGAGACCCAGTACTTC
V gene: TRBV27; clone size: -; D gene: -; J gene: TRBJ2-2; CDR3 protein: CASSLPNTGELFF; CDR3 DNA: TGTGCCAGCAGTCTCCCGAACACCGGGGAGCTGTTTTTT
V gene: TRBV21-1; clone size: -; D gene: -; J gene: TRBJ1-5; CDR3 protein: CASSKGNYRGGQPQHF; CDR3 DNA: TGTGCCAGCAGCAAAGGGAACTACAGGGGAGGTCAGCCCCAGCATTTT
V gene: TRBV12-5; clone size: -; D gene: TRBD2; J gene: TRBJ2-1; CDR3 protein: CASDLPGLAYNEQFF; CDR3 DNA: TGTGCTAGTGATCTACCGGGACTAGCCTACAATGAGCAGTTCTTC
V gene: TRBV9; clone size: -; D gene: -; J gene: TRBJ2-1; CDR3 protein: CASSATYNEQFF; CDR3 DNA: TGTGCCAGCAGCGCTACCTACAATGAGCAGTTCTTC
V gene: TRBV7-2; clone size: -; D gene: TRBD1; J gene: TRBJ1-1; CDR3 protein: CASSLNPAGQIKLNTEAFF; CDR3 DNA: TGTGCCAGCAGCTTAAATCCCGCGGGACAGATAAAGCTGAACACTGAAGCTTTCTTT
V gene: TRBV11-2; clone size: -; D gene: TRBD2; J gene: TRBJ2-5; CDR3 protein: CASSLNLAGGIQETQYF; CDR3 DNA: TGTGCCAGCAGTCTTAACTTAGCGGGGGGAATCCAAGAGACCCAGTACTTC
V gene: TRBV24-1; clone size: -; D gene: -; J gene: TRBJ2-5; CDR3 protein: CATSAGRVPETQYF; CDR3 DNA: TGTGCCACCAGTGCCGGCAGGGTCCCAGAGACCCAGTACTTC
V gene: TRBV6-5; clone size: -; D gene: -; J gene: TRBJ1-1; CDR3 protein: CASSLIQKNTEAFF; CDR3 DNA: TGTGCCAGCAGCCTGATTCAGAAGAACACTGAAGCTTTCTTT
V gene: TRBV6-1; clone size: -; D gene: -; J gene: TRBJ1-1; CDR3 protein: CASSEQARVWNTEAFF; CDR3 DNA: TGTGCCAGCAGTGAACAGGCTCGAGTGTGGAACACTGAAGCTTTCTTT
V gene: TRBV6-5; clone size: -; D gene: TRBD1; J gene: TRBJ2-7; CDR3 protein: CASSYSTGNHEQYF; CDR3 DNA: TGTGCCAGCAGTTACTCGACAGGGAACCACGAGCAGTACTTC
V gene: TRBV4-2; clone size: -; D gene: -; J gene: TRBJ1-1; CDR3 protein: CASSQDRVQNTEAFF; CDR3 DNA: TGTGCCAGCAGCCAAGATCGGGTACAGAACACTGAAGCTTTCTTT
V gene: TRBV6-5; clone size: -; D gene: -; J gene: TRBJ1-6; CDR3 protein: CASSYSKGVGPLHF; CDR3 DNA: TGTGCCAGCAGTTACTCGAAAGGGGTGGGACCCCTCCACTTT
V gene: TRBV23-1; clone size: -; D gene: TRBD1; J gene: TRBJ2-5; CDR3 protein: CASSQLRAGGRETQYF; CDR3 DNA: TGCGCCAGCAGTCAACTCCGTGCAGGGGGCAGGGAGACCCAGTACTTC
V gene: TRBV4-3; clone size: -; D gene: TRBD1; J gene: TRBJ2-7; CDR3 protein: CASSQERTGGSYEQYF; CDR3 DNA: TGCGCCAGCAGCCAAGAGAGGACAGGGGGCTCCTACGAGCAGTACTTC
V gene: TRBV28; clone size: -; D gene: -; J gene: TRBJ2-7; CDR3 protein: CASSLRDRFYEQYF; CDR3 DNA: TGTGCCAGCAGTTTAAGAGACAGATTCTACGAGCAGTACTTC
V gene: TRBV11-2; clone size: -; D gene: -; J gene: TRBJ1-1; CDR3 protein: CASSFEGMGTEAFF; CDR3 DNA: TGTGCCAGCAGCTTTGAGGGCATGGGCACTGAAGCTTTCTTT
V gene: TRBV2; clone size: once; D gene: TRBD1; J gene: TRBJ2-2; CDR3 protein: CASSRIQGAGTGELFF; CDR3 DNA: TGTGCCAGCAGTAGGATTCAGGGGGCCGGCACCGGGGAGCTGTTTTTT
V gene: TRBV10-2; clone size: once; D gene: TRBD2; J gene: TRBJ2-7; CDR3 protein: CASSAGVGGGYEQYF; CDR3 DNA: TGCGCCAGCAGCGCGGGGGTTGGCGGGGGCTACGAGCAGTACTTC
V gene: TRBV27; clone size: -; D gene: -; J gene: TRBJ1-1; CDR3 protein: CASSYNDRNTEAFF; CDR3 DNA: TGTGCCAGCAGTTATAATGACAGGAACACTGAAGCTTTCTTT
V gene: TRBV4-3; clone size: -; D gene: -; J gene: TRBJ1-3; CDR3 protein: CASSQGPGNTIYF; CDR3 DNA: TGCGCCAGCAGCCAGGGCCCTGGAAACACCATATATTTT
V gene: TRBV6-2/TRBV6-3; clone size: -; D gene: -; J gene: TRBJ1-5; CDR3 protein: CASSYQFQGAFNQPQHF; CDR3 DNA: TGTGCCAGCAGTTATCAATTCCAGGGCGCTTTCAATCAGCCCCAGCATTTT
V gene: TRBV19; clone size: once; D gene: -; J gene: TRBJ1-5; CDR3 protein: CASKLSDRYNQPQHF; CDR3 DNA: TGTGCCAGTAAGTTGTCCGACAGATACAATCAGCCCCAGCATTTT
V gene: TRBV30; clone size: -; D gene: TRBD2; J gene: TRBJ2-1; CDR3 protein: CAWSCKRGGYEQFF; CDR3 DNA: TGTGCCTGGAGTTGCAAGCGGGGAGGGTATGAGCAGTTCTTC
V gene: TRBV4-2; clone size: -; D gene: TRBD2; J gene: TRBJ2-7; CDR3 protein: CASSQVLAGGTYEQYF; CDR3 DNA: TGTGCCAGCAGCCAAGTCTTAGCGGGGGGCACCTACGAGCAGTACTTC
V gene: TRBV4-2; clone size: -; D gene: -; J gene: TRBJ1-6; CDR3 protein: CASSQDVGVYNSPLHF; CDR3 DNA: TGTGCCAGCAGCCAAGATGTCGGGGTCTATAATTCACCCCTCCACTTT